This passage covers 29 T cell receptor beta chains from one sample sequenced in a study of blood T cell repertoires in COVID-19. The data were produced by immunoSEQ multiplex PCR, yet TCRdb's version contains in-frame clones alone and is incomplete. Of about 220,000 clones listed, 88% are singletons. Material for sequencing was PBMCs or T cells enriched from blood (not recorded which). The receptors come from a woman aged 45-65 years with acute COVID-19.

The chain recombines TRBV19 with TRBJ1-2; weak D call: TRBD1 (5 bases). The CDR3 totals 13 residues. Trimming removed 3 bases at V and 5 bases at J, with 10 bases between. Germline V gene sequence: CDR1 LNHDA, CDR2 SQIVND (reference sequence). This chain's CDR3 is CASSIRGSYGYTF. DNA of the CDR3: TGTGCCAGTAGTATTAGGGGTTCTTATGGCTACACCTTC. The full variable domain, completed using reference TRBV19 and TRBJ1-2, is DGGITQSPKYLFRKEGQNVTLSCEQNLNHDAMYWYRQDPGQGLRLIYYSQIVNDFQKGDIAEGYSVSREKKESFPLTVTSAQKNPTAFYLCASSIRGSYGYTFGSGTRLTVV.

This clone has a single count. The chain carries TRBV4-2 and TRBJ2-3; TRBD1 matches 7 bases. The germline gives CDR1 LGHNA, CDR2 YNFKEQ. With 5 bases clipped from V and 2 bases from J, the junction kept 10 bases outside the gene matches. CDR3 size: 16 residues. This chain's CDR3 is CASSARGGRITDTQYF. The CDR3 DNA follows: TGTGCCAGCAGCGCTCGAGGGGGCCGGATCACAGATACGCAGTATTTT.

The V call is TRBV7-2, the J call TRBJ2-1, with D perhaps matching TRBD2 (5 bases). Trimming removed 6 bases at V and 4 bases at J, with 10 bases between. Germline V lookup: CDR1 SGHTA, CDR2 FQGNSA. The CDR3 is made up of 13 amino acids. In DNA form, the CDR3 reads TGTGCCAGCAGTACGGACTTTTACAATGAGCAGTTCTTC. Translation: CASSTDFYNEQFF.

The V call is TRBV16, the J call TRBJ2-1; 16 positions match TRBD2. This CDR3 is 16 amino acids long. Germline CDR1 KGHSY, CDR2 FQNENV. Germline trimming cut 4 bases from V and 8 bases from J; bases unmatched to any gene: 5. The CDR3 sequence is CASSPGTSGRAYEQFF. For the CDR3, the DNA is TGTGCCAGCAGCCCAGGGACTAGCGGGAGGGCCTATGAGCAGTTCTTC. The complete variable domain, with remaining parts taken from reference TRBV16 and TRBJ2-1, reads GEEVAQTPKHLVRGEGQKAKLYCAPIKGHSYVFWYQQVLKNEFKFLISFQNENVFDETGMPKERFSAKCLPNSPCSLEIQATKLEDSAVYFCASSPGTSGRAYEQFFGPGTRLTVL.

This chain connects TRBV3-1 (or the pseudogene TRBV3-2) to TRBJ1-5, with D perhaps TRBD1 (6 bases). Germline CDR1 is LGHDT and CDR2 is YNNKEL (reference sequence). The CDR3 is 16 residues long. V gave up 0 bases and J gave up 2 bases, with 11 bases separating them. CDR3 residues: CASSQERTERNQPQHF. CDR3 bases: TGTGCCAGCAGCCAAGAAAGGACAGAACGCAATCAGCCCCAGCATTTT.

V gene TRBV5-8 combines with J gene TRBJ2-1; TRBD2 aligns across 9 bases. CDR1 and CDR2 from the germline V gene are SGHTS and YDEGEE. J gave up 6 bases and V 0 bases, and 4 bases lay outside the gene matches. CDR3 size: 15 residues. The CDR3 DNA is TGTGCCAGCAGCTTGGGCCTAGCGGGACGCAATGAGCAGTTCTTC. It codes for CASSLGLAGRNEQFF.

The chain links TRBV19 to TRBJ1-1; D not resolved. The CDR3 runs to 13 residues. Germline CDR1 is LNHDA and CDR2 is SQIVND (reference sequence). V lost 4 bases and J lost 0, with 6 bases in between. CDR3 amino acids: CASSTQVNTEAFF. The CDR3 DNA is TGTGCCAGTAGTACCCAGGTGAACACTGAAGCTTTCTTT.

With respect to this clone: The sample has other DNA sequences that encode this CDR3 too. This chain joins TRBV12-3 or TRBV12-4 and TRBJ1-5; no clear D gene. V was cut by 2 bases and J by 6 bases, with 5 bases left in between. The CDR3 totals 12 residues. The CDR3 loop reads CASSLSSQPQHF. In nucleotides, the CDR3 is TGTGCCAGCAGTTTATCATCTCAGCCCCAGCATTTT.

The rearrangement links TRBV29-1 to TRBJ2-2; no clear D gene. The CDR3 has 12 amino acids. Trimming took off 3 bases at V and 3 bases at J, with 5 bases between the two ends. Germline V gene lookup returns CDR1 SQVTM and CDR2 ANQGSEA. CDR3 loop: CSVEPDTGELFF. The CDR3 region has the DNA TGCAGCGTTGAGCCAGACACCGGGGAGCTGTTTTTT.

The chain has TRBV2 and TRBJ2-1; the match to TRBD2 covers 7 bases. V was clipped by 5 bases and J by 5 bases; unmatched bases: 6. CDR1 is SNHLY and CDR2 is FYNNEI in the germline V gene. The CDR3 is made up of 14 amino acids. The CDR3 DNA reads TGTGCCAGCAGTTTTCTAGCGGTTAACAATGAGCAGTTCTTC. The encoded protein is CASSFLAVNNEQFF.

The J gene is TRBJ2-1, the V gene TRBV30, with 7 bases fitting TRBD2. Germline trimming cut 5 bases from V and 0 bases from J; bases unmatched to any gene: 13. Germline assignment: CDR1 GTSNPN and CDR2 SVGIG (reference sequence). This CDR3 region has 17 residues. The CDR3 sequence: CAWGEGLRGSSYNEQFF. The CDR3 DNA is TGTGCCTGGGGGGAGGGGCTGCGGGGGAGCTCCTACAATGAGCAGTTCTTC.

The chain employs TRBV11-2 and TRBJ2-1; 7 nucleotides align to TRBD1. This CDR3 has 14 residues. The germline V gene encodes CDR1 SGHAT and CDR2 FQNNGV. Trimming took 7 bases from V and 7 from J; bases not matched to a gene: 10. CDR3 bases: TGTGCCAGCACCAAGGTTACAGGGGCAAATGAGCAGTTCTTC. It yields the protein CASTKVTGANEQFF.

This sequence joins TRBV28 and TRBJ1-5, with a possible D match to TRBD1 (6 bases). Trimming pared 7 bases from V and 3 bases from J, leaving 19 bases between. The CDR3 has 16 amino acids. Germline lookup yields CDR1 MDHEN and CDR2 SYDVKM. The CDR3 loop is CASIPRGGSFNQPQHF. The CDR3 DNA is TGTGCCAGCATCCCCCGGGGGGGCTCCTTCAATCAGCCCCAGCATTTT.

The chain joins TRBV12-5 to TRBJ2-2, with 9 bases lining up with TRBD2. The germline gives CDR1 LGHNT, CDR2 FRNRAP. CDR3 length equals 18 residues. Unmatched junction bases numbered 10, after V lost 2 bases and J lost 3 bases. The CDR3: CASGLNSGRVWDTGELFF. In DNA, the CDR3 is TGTGCTAGTGGTTTGAATAGCGGGAGAGTTTGGGACACCGGGGAGCTGTTTTTT.

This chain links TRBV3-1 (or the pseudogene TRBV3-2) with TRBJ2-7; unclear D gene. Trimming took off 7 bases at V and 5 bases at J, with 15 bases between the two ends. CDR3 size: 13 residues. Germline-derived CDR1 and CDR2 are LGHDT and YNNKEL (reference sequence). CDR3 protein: CASTTSTSHEQYF. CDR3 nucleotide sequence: TGTGCCAGCACCACATCGACATCCCACGAGCAGTACTTC.

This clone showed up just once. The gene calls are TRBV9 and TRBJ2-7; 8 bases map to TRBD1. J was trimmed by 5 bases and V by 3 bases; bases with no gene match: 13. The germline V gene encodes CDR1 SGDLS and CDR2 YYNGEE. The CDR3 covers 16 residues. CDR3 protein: CASSEGGGRGQDEQYF. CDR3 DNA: TGTGCCAGCAGCGAGGGGGGCGGCAGGGGGCAGGACGAGCAGTACTTC.

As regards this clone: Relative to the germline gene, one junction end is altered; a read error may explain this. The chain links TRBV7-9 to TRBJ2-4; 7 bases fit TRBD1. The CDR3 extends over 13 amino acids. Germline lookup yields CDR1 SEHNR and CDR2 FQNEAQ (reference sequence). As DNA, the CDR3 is TGTGCCAGCAGTTTAGACAGGGTCGGGGTTCAGTACTTC. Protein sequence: CASSLDRVGVQYF.

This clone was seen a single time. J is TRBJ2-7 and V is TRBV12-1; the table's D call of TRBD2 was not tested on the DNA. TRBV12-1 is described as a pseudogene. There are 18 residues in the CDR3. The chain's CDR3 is CASSFLTGLASPPYEQYF. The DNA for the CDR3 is TGTGCCAGCAGCTTTTTAACGGGACTAGCTTCACCACCCTACGAGCAGTACTTC.

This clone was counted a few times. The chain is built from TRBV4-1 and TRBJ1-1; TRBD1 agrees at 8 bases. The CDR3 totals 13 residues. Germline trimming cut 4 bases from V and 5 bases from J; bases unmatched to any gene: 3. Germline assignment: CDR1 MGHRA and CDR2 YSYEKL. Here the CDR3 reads CASSLQGETEAFF. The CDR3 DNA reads TGCGCCAGCAGCCTACAGGGGGAAACTGAAGCTTTCTTT.

The CDR3 DNA sequence: TGTGCCAGCAGAGCCCAACAGGGGACCGGGGAGCTGTTTTTT. This translates into CASRAQQGTGELFF. The V and J genes are TRBV6-5 and TRBJ2-2; 7 positions match TRBD1. This CDR3 is 14 amino acids long. The germline V gene has CDR1 MNHEY and CDR2 SVGAGI. V shed 6 bases, J shed 5 bases, and the junction held 6 bases outside the gene matches.

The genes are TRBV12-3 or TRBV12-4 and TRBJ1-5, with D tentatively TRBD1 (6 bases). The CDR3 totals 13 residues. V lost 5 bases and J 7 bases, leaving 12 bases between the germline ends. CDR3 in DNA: TGTGCCAGCAGTCTACAGGGTGGGCAGCCCCAGCATTTT. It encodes CASSLQGGQPQHF.

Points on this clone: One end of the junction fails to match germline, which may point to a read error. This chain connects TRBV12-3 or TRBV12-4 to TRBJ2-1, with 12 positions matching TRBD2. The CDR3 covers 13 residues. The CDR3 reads CAGRRTSGDIGFF. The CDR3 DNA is TGTGCCGGCAGACGGACTAGCGGGGATATTGGGTTCTTC.

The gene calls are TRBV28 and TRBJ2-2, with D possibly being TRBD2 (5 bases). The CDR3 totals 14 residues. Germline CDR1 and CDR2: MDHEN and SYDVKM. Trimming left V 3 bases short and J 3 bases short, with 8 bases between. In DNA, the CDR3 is TGTGCCAGCAGTTTCCTAGCCTACACCGGGGAGCTGTTTTTT. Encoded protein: CASSFLAYTGELFF.

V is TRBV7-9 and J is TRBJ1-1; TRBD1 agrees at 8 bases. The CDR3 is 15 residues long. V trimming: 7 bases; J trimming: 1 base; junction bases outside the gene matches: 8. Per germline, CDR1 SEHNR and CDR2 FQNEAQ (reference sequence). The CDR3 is CASIFRGRRNTEAFF. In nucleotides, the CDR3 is TGTGCCAGCATATTCAGGGGGCGCCGGAACACTGAAGCTTTCTTT.

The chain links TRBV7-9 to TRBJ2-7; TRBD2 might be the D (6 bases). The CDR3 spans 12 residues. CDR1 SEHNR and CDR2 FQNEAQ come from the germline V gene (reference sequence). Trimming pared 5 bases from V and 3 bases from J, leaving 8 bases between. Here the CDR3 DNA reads TGTGCCAGCAGCGCGGGGATCTACGAGCAGTACTTC. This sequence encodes CASSAGIYEQYF.

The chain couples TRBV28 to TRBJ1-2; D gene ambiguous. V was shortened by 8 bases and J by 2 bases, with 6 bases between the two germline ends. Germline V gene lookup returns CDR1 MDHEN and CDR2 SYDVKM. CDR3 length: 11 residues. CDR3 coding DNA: TGTGCCAGCTCAGAAAACTATGGCTACACCTTC. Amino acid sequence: CASSENYGYTF.

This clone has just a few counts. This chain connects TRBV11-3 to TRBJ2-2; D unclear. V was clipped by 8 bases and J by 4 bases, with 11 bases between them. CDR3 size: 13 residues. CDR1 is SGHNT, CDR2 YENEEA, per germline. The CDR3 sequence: CASRATTTGELFF. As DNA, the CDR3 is TGTGCCAGCCGAGCTACCACCACCGGGGAGCTGTTTTTT.

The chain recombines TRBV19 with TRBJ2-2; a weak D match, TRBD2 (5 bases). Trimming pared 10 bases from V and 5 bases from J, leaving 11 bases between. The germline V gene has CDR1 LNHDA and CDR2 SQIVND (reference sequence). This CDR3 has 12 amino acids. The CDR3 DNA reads TGTGCCACTAGGACTGGAACCGGGGAGCTGTTTTTT. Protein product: CATRTGTGELFF. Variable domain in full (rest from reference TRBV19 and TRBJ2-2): DGGITQSPKYLFRKEGQNVTLSCEQNLNHDAMYWYRQDPGQGLRLIYYSQIVNDFQKGDIAEGYSVSREKKESFPLTVTSAQKNPTAFYLCATRTGTGELFFGEGSRLTVL.

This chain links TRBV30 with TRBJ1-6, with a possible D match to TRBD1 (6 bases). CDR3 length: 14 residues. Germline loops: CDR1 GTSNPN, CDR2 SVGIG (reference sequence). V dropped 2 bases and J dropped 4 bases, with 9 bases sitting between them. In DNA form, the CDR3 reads TGTGCCTGGAGTTTGGGGGCGTATAATTCACCCCTCCACTTT. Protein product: CAWSLGAYNSPLHF.